This T cell receptor (beta chain) was recorded in a study of blood T cell repertoires in COVID-19. Per the original data handling: Amplification of reference gene primers was used by the study to estimate nucleated cell counts. Some clones are missing from TCRdb's copy, which holds only in-frame ones; the method was immunoSEQ multiplex PCR. That table is the source of V, J and clone size, and D and trimming were worked out from the DNA. The data hold about 89,000 clones, with 75% to 95% observed a single time. The V gene's germline CDR1 is KGHSH and CDR2 LQKENI. Trimming shortened V by 1 base and J by 7 bases, and 14 bases separated the two germline ends. CDR3 length: 16 amino acids.

Sequencing was carried out using peripheral blood. The sequence came from a human donor with active COVID-19. The donor label of this sample is uncertain. The chain joins TRBV18 to TRBJ1-6; the D is unclear. This chain's CDR3 is CASSPLPASTNSPLHF. In nucleotides, the CDR3 is TGTGCCAGCTCACCACTCCCCGCGTCGACAAATTCACCCCTCCACTTT.